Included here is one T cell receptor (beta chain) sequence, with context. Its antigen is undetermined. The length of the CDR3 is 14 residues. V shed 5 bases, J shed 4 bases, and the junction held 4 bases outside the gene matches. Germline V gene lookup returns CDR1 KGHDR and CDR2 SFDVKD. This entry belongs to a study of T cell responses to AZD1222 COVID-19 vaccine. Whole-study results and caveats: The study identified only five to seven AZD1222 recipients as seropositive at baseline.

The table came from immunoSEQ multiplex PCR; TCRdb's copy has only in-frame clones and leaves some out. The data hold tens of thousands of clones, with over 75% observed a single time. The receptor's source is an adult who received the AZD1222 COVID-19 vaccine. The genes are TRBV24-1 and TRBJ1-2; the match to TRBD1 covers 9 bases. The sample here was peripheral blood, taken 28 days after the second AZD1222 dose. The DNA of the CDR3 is TGTGCCACCAGTGCAACGGGACAGGGCTATGGCTACACCTTC. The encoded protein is CATSATGQGYGYTF.